In this sample, the clone carrying this T cell receptor beta chain turned up many times. The data originate from a study of T-cell reconstitution after alpha-beta-depleted transplantation in children. Unique molecular identifiers were incorporated during preparation of the TCRbeta library. Each CDR3 protein gets one entry after TCRdb re-called the PCR reads with MiXCR. The table shows about 640,000 distinct CDR3 sequences, with roughly 15% occurring only once. Trimming removed 6 bases from V and 2 bases from J; junction bases left unmatched: 5. This CDR3 comprises 14 residues. CDR1 is DFQATT and CDR2 is SNEGSKA in the germline V gene (reference sequence).

V usage is TRBV20-1 and J usage is TRBJ2-3; 10 nucleotides line up with TRBD1. The material was PBMCs from the stem cell graft donor, obtained from the stem cell graft. The origin of this receptor is a human donor who donated a stem cell graft to a child with acute myeloid leukemia. CDR3 coding DNA: TGCAGTGCCTTGGACAGGGGGTTCACAGATACGCAGTATTTT. This sequence encodes CSALDRGFTDTQYF.